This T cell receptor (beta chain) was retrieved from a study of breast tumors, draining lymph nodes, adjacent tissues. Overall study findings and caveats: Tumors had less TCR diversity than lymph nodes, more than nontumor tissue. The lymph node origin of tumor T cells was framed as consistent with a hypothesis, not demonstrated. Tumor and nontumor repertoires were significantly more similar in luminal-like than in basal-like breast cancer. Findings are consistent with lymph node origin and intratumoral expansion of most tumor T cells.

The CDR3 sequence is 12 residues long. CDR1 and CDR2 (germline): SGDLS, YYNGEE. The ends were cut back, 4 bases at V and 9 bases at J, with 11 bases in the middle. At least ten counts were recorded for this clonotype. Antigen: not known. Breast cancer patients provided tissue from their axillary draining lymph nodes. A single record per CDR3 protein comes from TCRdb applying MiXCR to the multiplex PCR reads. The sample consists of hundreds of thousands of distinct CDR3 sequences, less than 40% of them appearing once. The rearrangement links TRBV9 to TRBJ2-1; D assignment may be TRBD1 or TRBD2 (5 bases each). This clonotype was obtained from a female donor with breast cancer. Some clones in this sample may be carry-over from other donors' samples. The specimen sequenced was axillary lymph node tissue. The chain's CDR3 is CASSTFGGEQFF. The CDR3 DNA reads TGTGCCAGCAGCACCTTTGGGGGTGAGCAGTTCTTC.